This T cell receptor beta chain was retrieved from a study of molecular identifiers for immune sequencing clone quantification. General study findings and limits: Whereas naive cells kept under 1% of molecules in clones above 20 RNA copies, such clones held over 97% in effectors. Sharing of a barcode by identical TCR molecules could cause highly expanded clone sizes to be underestimated.

Investigators produced naive CD8 libraries from about 21,000 to 970,000 sorted cells, drawing on 10%, 30% or 50% RNA. Germline-derived CDR1 and CDR2 are SQVTM and ANQGSEA. CDR3 length equals 14 residues. J lost 7 bases, V lost 5 bases, and 4 bases had no gene match. TCRdb itself ran the PCR reads through MiXCR, one entry per CDR3 protein. This table holds more than 550,000 distinct CDR3 sequences, about 25% found once. This clonotype was observed many times. What it recognizes is unknown. The sample comprised naive CD8+ T cells from blood, with Jurkat cell RNA spiked in. Subset of the sample: FACS-sorted CD8+CD4-CCR7+CD45RA+ naive T cells. The rearrangement links TRBV29-1 to TRBJ2-1; TRBD2 matches at 14 bases. The sequence was obtained from a human donor in good health. Some libraries in this study had Jurkat cell RNA spiked in. CDR3 sequence: CSVPGLAGDNEQFF. CDR3 nucleotides: TGCAGCGTTCCGGGACTAGCGGGAGATAATGAGCAGTTCTTC.